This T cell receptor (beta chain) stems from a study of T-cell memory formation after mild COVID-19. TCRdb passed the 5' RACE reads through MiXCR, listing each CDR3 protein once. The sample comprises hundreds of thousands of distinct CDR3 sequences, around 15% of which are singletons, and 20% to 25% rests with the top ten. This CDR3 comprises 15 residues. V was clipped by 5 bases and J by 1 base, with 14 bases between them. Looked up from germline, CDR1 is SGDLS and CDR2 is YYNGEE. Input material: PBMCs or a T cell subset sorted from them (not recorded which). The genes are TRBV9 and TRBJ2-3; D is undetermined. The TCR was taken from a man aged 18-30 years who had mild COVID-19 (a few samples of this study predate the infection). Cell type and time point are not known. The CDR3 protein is CASSGLGPGTDTQYF. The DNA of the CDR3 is TGTGCCAGCAGTGGCCTCGGGCCGGGCACAGATACGCAGTATTTT.